These 7 T cell receptor beta chains came from one sample sequenced in a study of cytomegalovirus exposure and HLA in healthy donors. TCRdb's copy holds only in-frame clones and misses some; the assay was immunoSEQ multiplex PCR. This sample has about 280,000 clones; around 89% occur once, and the top ten carry about 0.85%. Input material: PBMCs. Receptor source: a woman between 18 and 29 years old in good health and CMV-seronegative.

V is TRBV6-5 and J is TRBJ2-7; TRBD1 matches at 10 bases. From germline, CDR1 is MNHEY and CDR2 SVGAGI. V shed 2 bases, J shed 6 bases, and the junction held 4 bases outside the gene matches. The length of the CDR3 is 14 residues. The CDR3 nucleotides are TGTGCCAGCAGTTACGAAGACAGGGGGCCCGAGCAGTACTTC. Its translation: CASSYEDRGPEQYF.

This clone was found once. The rearrangement links TRBV27 to TRBJ2-1, with D possibly matching TRBD1 (5 bases). The V end was cut by 3 bases, the J end by 4 bases, with 13 bases between. CDR1 and CDR2 (germline): MNHEY, SMNVEV (reference sequence). CDR3 length: 15 residues. The CDR3 coding sequence is TGTGCCAGCAGTTTTGGACACCCCGGTTACAATGAGCAGTTCTTC. Its protein is CASSFGHPGYNEQFF.

The chain couples TRBV9 to TRBJ1-4, with D unresolved. With 2 bases removed from V and 5 bases from J, the gap between germline ends came to 10 bases. Germline V lookup: CDR1 SGDLS, CDR2 YYNGEE. The CDR3 runs to 14 residues. The CDR3 is CASSVRALNEKLFF. CDR3 DNA sequence: TGTGCCAGCAGCGTGCGGGCTCTAAATGAAAAACTGTTTTTT.

For this clone: One junction end does not reproduce the germline sequence, and a read error may be involved. The chain employs TRBV7-9 and TRBJ2-7, with TRBD1 matching 7 bases. CDR3 length equals 13 residues. Germline V CDR1 and CDR2: SEHNR, FQNEAQ (reference sequence). The CDR3 loop reads CASSPPPTTGPRF. The CDR3 region has the DNA TGTGCCAGCAGCCCCCCCCCGACGACAGGGCCTAGGTTC.

This chain joins TRBV14 and TRBJ1-1; 8 bases line up with TRBD1. The CDR3 runs to 15 residues. Per germline, CDR1 SGHDN and CDR2 FVKESK. V gave up 4 bases and J gave up 6 bases; unmatched junction bases: 10. The CDR3 nucleotides are TGTGCCAGCAGCCCCACAGGGGGGACCATCTCTGAAGCTTTCTTT. This encodes CASSPTGGTISEAFF.

V is TRBV10-3 and J is TRBJ1-3, with D uncertain. The V end was cut by 3 bases, the J end by 1 base, with 13 bases between. The length of the CDR3 is 16 residues. Germline V gene data show CDR1 as ENHRY and CDR2 as SYGVKD. CDR3 loop: CAISDPRQSSGNTIYF. DNA for the CDR3: TGTGCCATCAGTGACCCGCGGCAGTCTTCTGGAAACACCATATATTTT.

The rearrangement uses TRBV5-1 and TRBJ2-7; 11 bases map to TRBD2. The germline V gene encodes CDR1 SGHRS and CDR2 YFSETQ. V lost 5 bases, J lost 2 bases, and 6 bases stayed unmatched. The CDR3 consists of 15 residues. The CDR3 loop is CASSVVAGGPYEQYF. The CDR3 bases are TGCGCCAGCAGTGTTGTAGCGGGAGGGCCCTACGAGCAGTACTTC.